One and the same sample provided the 29 T cell receptor beta chains below, sequenced in a study of identifying expanded T cells in peripheral blood. Method: immunoSEQ multiplex PCR; TCRdb's copy keeps in-frame clones and lacks some. Of some 76,000 clones detected, under 90% appear once; the ten largest clones hold about 3.3%. Sequences were obtained from blood. The receptors come from a person aged 18 to 70 in good health.

V usage is TRBV7-2 and J usage is TRBJ2-5; a possible D gene is TRBD2 (6 bases). This CDR3 has 16 amino acids. V was shortened by 2 bases and J by 2 bases, with 15 bases between the two germline ends. Germline-derived CDR1 and CDR2 are SGHTA and FQGNSA. The CDR3 DNA reads as TGTGCCAGCAGCTTACGGGGCAGGGAGGTTCAAGAGACCCAGTACTTC. This sequence encodes CASSLRGREVQETQYF. Together with reference TRBV7-2 and TRBJ2-5, the CDR3 gives the full variable domain: GAGVSQSPSNKVTEKGKDVELRCDPISGHTALYWYRQSLGQGLEFLIYFQGNSAPDKSGLPSDRFSAERTGGSVSTLTIQRTQQEDSAVYLCASSLRGREVQETQYFGPGTRLLVL.

V and J are TRBV11-1 and TRBJ2-5, with D maybe TRBD1 (6 bases). CDR3 length equals 14 residues. Per germline, CDR1 SGHAT and CDR2 FQDESV (reference sequence). The V end was cut by 3 bases, the J end by 1 base, with 9 bases between. Here the CDR3 reads CASSFQGTQETQYF. The CDR3 nucleotides are TGTGCCAGCAGCTTCCAGGGGACCCAAGAGACCCAGTACTTC.

The chain employs TRBV7-9 and TRBJ2-3, with TRBD2 as a possible D gene (5 bases). V was pared by 4 bases and J by 7 bases, with 15 bases between. The CDR3 is 14 amino acids. CDR1 SEHNR and CDR2 FQNEAQ come from the germline V gene (reference sequence). For the CDR3, the DNA is TGTGCCAGCAGCTCCCAGTCGGGGAAAAATACGCAGTATTTT. This codes for CASSSQSGKNTQYF. Full variable domain (remainder filled in from reference TRBV7-9 and TRBJ2-3): DTGVSQNPRHKITKRGQNVTFRCDPISEHNRLYWYRQTLGQGPEFLTYFQNEAQLEKSRLLSDRFSAERPKGSFSTLEIQRTEQGDSAMYLCASSSQSGKNTQYFGPGTRLTVL.

The CDR3 DNA reads as TGTGCCAGCAGCTACTTAGCGGGACAGCAAGAGACCCAGTACTTC. Protein product: CASSYLAGQQETQYF. This chain links TRBV11-2 with TRBJ2-5, with D possibly TRBD2 on 8 matching bases. Germline V lookup: CDR1 SGHAT, CDR2 FQNNGV. The ends were cut back, 4 bases at V and 2 bases at J, with 14 bases in the middle. This CDR3 is 15 amino acids long.

This chain joins TRBV5-1 and TRBJ2-1; TRBD2 aligns across 15 bases. CDR3 length: 16 amino acids. Trimming removed 3 bases from V and 4 bases from J; junction bases left unmatched: 2. The germline V gene has CDR1 SGHRS and CDR2 YFSETQ. The CDR3 DNA reads TGCGCCAGCAGCTCGGGACTAGCGGGAGGTTACAATGAGCAGTTCTTC. It encodes CASSSGLAGGYNEQFF. The entire variable domain, with the rest obtained from reference TRBV5-1 and TRBJ2-1, is as follows: KAGVTQTPRYLIKTRGQQVTLSCSPISGHRSVSWYQQTPGQGLQFLFEYFSETQRNKGNFPGRFSGRQFSNSRSEMNVSTLELGDSALYLCASSSGLAGGYNEQFFGPGTRLTVL.

The gene calls are TRBV7-3 and TRBJ2-7; D is perhaps TRBD1 (5 bases). In germline, CDR1 is SGHTA, CDR2 FQGTGA. CDR3 length equals 13 residues. The V gene lost 2 bases and the J gene lost 2 bases, with 7 bases spanning the gap. Written as DNA, the CDR3 is TGTGCCAGCAGCTTAGACAGCACCTACGAGCAGTACTTC. Residues: CASSLDSTYEQYF.

The chain joins TRBV14 to TRBJ1-2; 8 nucleotides align to TRBD1. The germline CDR1 and CDR2 sequences are SGHDN and FVKESK. The CDR3 spans 15 residues. The V segment lost 4 bases and the J segment 2 bases; nucleotides outside the gene matches: 6. The CDR3 loop is CASSRRTGPNYGYTF. Written as DNA, the CDR3 is TGTGCCAGCAGCCGGAGGACAGGGCCGAACTATGGCTACACCTTC.

The chain links TRBV5-1 to TRBJ2-3, with D possibly TRBD1 on 5 matching bases. V was clipped by 0 bases and J by 4 bases, with 12 bases between them. Germline CDR1 SGHRS, CDR2 YFSETQ. There are 15 residues in the CDR3. The CDR3 reads CASSLVVEGADTQYF. CDR3 coding DNA: TGCGCCAGCAGCTTGGTGGTGGAAGGGGCAGATACGCAGTATTTT. Looking up the rest from reference TRBV5-1 and TRBJ2-3 gives the full variable domain: KAGVTQTPRYLIKTRGQQVTLSCSPISGHRSVSWYQQTPGQGLQFLFEYFSETQRNKGNFPGRFSGRQFSNSRSEMNVSTLELGDSALYLCASSLVVEGADTQYFGPGTRLTVL.

The chain carries TRBV30 and TRBJ1-2; D is possibly TRBD1 (5 bases). Germline V gene sequence: CDR1 GTSNPN, CDR2 SVGIG (reference sequence). This CDR3 is 14 amino acids long. Trimming took off 1 base at V and 0 bases at J, with 9 bases between the two ends. The CDR3 nucleotides are TGTGCCTGGAGTGGCAGGGTTTCTAACTATGGCTACACCTTC. As protein: CAWSGRVSNYGYTF.

This chain joins TRBV10-3 and TRBJ1-2; 8 bases fit TRBD1. Germline V gene data show CDR1 as ENHRY and CDR2 as SYGVKD. Trimming cost V 7 bases and J 6 bases; bases outside gene matches: 7. The CDR3 is 13 amino acids. CDR3 DNA: TGTGCCATCAAACAACAGGGGGGGGATGGCTACACCTTC. Residues: CAIKQQGGDGYTF.

The genes are TRBV2 and TRBJ1-1, with 7 bases fitting TRBD1. The length of the CDR3 is 13 residues. Trimming took 0 bases from V and 8 from J; bases not matched to a gene: 3. In germline, CDR1 is SNHLY, CDR2 FYNNEI. The CDR3 loop is CASSEAPGQEAFF. DNA of the CDR3: TGTGCCAGCAGTGAAGCCCCGGGACAGGAAGCTTTCTTT. Full variable domain (outside the CDR3, taken from reference TRBV2 and TRBJ1-1): EPEVTQTPSHQVTQMGQEVILRCVPISNHLYFYWYRQILGQKVEFLVSFYNNEISEKSEIFDDQFSVERPDGSNFTLKIRSTKLEDSAMYFCASSEAPGQEAFFGQGTRLTVV.

This chain uses TRBV11-2 with TRBJ1-1; TRBD1 might be the D (6 bases). CDR3 length: 12 amino acids. Trimming removed 9 bases at V and 2 bases at J, with 10 bases between. Germline lookup yields CDR1 SGHAT and CDR2 FQNNGV. Here the CDR3 reads CASQQGNTEAFF. The CDR3 DNA reads as TGTGCCAGTCAACAGGGTAACACTGAAGCTTTCTTT.

The CDR3 DNA reads TGCGCCAGCAGCTTTGGGGCTTTGGGGAACATTCAGTACTTC. Encoded protein: CASSFGALGNIQYF. The V call is TRBV5-1, the J call TRBJ2-4; D might be TRBD1 (5 bases). V was shortened by 2 bases and J by 7 bases, with 13 bases between the two germline ends. The CDR3 is made up of 14 amino acids. The germline gives CDR1 SGHRS, CDR2 YFSETQ. Using reference TRBV5-1 and TRBJ2-4 for the parts outside the CDR3, the full variable domain is KAGVTQTPRYLIKTRGQQVTLSCSPISGHRSVSWYQQTPGQGLQFLFEYFSETQRNKGNFPGRFSGRQFSNSRSEMNVSTLELGDSALYLCASSFGALGNIQYFGAGTRLSVL.

The CDR3 spells CASRTSLGTGELFF. CDR3 coding DNA: TGTGCCAGCAGGACTAGCCTAGGGACCGGGGAGCTGTTTTTT. This chain links TRBV2 with TRBJ2-2; TRBD2 aligns across 7 bases. This CDR3 spans 14 amino acids. V was clipped by 6 bases and J by 5 bases; unmatched bases: 6. Germline loops: CDR1 SNHLY, CDR2 FYNNEI.

The chain carries TRBV14 and TRBJ2-7; tentative D call: TRBD2 (5 bases). The V gene's germline CDR1 is SGHDN and CDR2 FVKESK. V gave up 4 bases and J gave up 9 bases, with 10 bases separating them. CDR3 length: 11 amino acids. The CDR3 protein is CASSPGAGQYF. CDR3 nucleotides: TGTGCCAGCAGCCCCGGCGCGGGGCAGTACTTC.

V and J are TRBV4-3 and TRBJ2-1; no reliable D call. V lost 2 bases to trimming and J lost 5 bases, with 10 bases between them. This CDR3 comprises 14 residues. Germline CDR1 LGHNA, CDR2 YSLEER. The CDR3 is CASSQFGVHNEQFF. CDR3 in DNA: TGCGCCAGCAGCCAATTTGGGGTTCACAATGAGCAGTTCTTC.

The chain recombines TRBV7-2 with TRBJ2-1, with unresolved D. V lost 5 bases and J lost 3, with 14 bases in between. The CDR3 extends over 15 amino acids. Germline values: CDR1 SGHTA, CDR2 FQGNSA. The CDR3, as DNA: TGTGCCAGCAGCCCAGGACCCCACTTCTACAATGAGCAGTTCTTC. This gives the protein CASSPGPHFYNEQFF. Combining the CDR3 with reference TRBV7-2 and TRBJ2-1 gives the whole variable domain GAGVSQSPSNKVTEKGKDVELRCDPISGHTALYWYRQSLGQGLEFLIYFQGNSAPDKSGLPSDRFSAERTGGSVSTLTIQRTQQEDSAVYLCASSPGPHFYNEQFFGPGTRLTVL.

V and J are TRBV2 and TRBJ1-2, with D unclear. The CDR3 length is 11 residues. Between the trimmed V and J ends, which lost 4 bases and 5 bases, there was a span of 5 bases. CDR1 is SNHLY, CDR2 FYNNEI, per germline. CDR3 in amino acids: CASSAQYGYTF. The CDR3 coding sequence is TGTGCCAGCAGTGCGCAATATGGCTACACCTTC.

V is TRBV2 and J is TRBJ1-2; D is undetermined. This CDR3 has 17 amino acids. CDR1 and CDR2 from the germline V gene are SNHLY and FYNNEI. V was trimmed by 8 bases and J by 0 bases, leaving 22 bases between them. The CDR3 DNA reads TGTGCCAGCGACTTTGGACTCTGGACGCCTTCTAACTATGGCTACACCTTC. It translates to CASDFGLWTPSNYGYTF. Full variable domain (remainder filled in from reference TRBV2 and TRBJ1-2): EPEVTQTPSHQVTQMGQEVILRCVPISNHLYFYWYRQILGQKVEFLVSFYNNEISEKSEIFDDQFSVERPDGSNFTLKIRSTKLEDSAMYFCASDFGLWTPSNYGYTFGSGTRLTVV.

The V and J genes are TRBV19 and TRBJ2-2; D gene ambiguous. Trimming cost V 4 bases and J 0 bases, with 15 bases left between them. Per the germline V gene, CDR1 is LNHDA and CDR2 is SQIVND (reference sequence). The CDR3 runs to 17 residues. The CDR3 DNA is TGTGCCAGTAGTAATCCATGGCAGGACGCGAACACCGGGGAGCTGTTTTTT. Residues: CASSNPWQDANTGELFF. The whole variable domain, remainder taken from reference TRBV19 and TRBJ2-2, is DGGITQSPKYLFRKEGQNVTLSCEQNLNHDAMYWYRQDPGQGLRLIYYSQIVNDFQKGDIAEGYSVSREKKESFPLTVTSAQKNPTAFYLCASSNPWQDANTGELFFGEGSRLTVL.

The CDR3 protein is CASNRDRTETQYF. As DNA, the CDR3 is TGTGCCAGCAACCGCGACAGGACGGAGACCCAGTACTTC. V is TRBV7-2 and J is TRBJ2-5; possibly TRBD1 for D (6 bases). The CDR3 covers 13 residues. Trimming removed 7 bases at V and 5 bases at J, with 14 bases between. Germline loops: CDR1 SGHTA, CDR2 FQGNSA.

Here the CDR3 reads CASSQTGQGSGYTF. CDR3 in DNA: TGCGCCAGCAGCCAAACGGGACAGGGCTCTGGCTACACCTTC. V gene TRBV4-1 combines with J gene TRBJ1-2; 9 bases are shared with TRBD1. Unmatched junction bases numbered 5, after V lost 2 bases and J lost 7 bases. Germline V CDR1 and CDR2: MGHRA, YSYEKL. The CDR3 covers 14 residues.

This rearrangement joins TRBV6-6 to TRBJ2-7; D unresolved. V lost 6 bases and J 1 base, leaving 7 bases between the germline ends. The V gene's germline CDR1 is MNHNY and CDR2 SVGAGI (reference sequence). The CDR3 contains 12 residues. The DNA of the CDR3 is TGTGCCAGCAGAGAGAATTCCTACGAGCAGTACTTC. Translating it yields CASRENSYEQYF.

DNA for the CDR3: TGTGCCAGCAGCTCAAACTCTGGGGCCAACGTCCTGACTTTC. Its translation: CASSSNSGANVLTF. The chain couples TRBV7-2 to TRBJ2-6, with D uncertain. CDR1 is SGHTA, CDR2 FQGNSA, per germline. The CDR3 runs 14 residues. The V end lost 4 bases, the J end lost 0 bases, and 4 bases lay between the germline ends. Filled out from reference TRBV7-2 and TRBJ2-6, the complete variable domain reads GAGVSQSPSNKVTEKGKDVELRCDPISGHTALYWYRQSLGQGLEFLIYFQGNSAPDKSGLPSDRFSAERTGGSVSTLTIQRTQQEDSAVYLCASSSNSGANVLTFGAGSRLTVL.

This chain joins TRBV6-5 and TRBJ1-2; TRBD1 aligns across 7 bases. The J segment lost 6 bases and the V segment lost 2 bases, leaving 9 bases of the junction unmatched. Germline lookup yields CDR1 MNHEY and CDR2 SVGAGI. The CDR3 sequence is 15 residues long. As DNA, the CDR3 is TGTGCCAGCAGTTACCGGATCGGGACAGCGCATGGCTACACCTTC. It translates to CASSYRIGTAHGYTF.

V usage is TRBV6-1 and J usage is TRBJ2-3; D gene unclear. The V gene's germline CDR1 is MNHNS and CDR2 SASEGT. Trimming took 10 bases from V and 0 from J, leaving 5 bases between them. The CDR3 runs 11 residues. CDR3 nucleotides: TGTGCCATCCGCAGCACAGATACGCAGTATTTT. This codes for CAIRSTDTQYF.

This clone was seen a handful of times. The chain links TRBV19 to TRBJ2-3, with 8 positions matching TRBD1. V was pared by 5 bases and J by 1 base, with 11 bases of the junction left unmatched. The CDR3 loop spans 17 amino acids. CDR1 LNHDA and CDR2 SQIVND come from the germline V gene (reference sequence). CDR3 bases: TGTGCCAGTAGTCAATCTCCGGTGGGACAGGGCACAGATACGCAGTATTTT. This sequence encodes CASSQSPVGQGTDTQYF.

The V and J genes are TRBV19 and TRBJ2-1; a possible D gene is TRBD1 (5 bases). The CDR3 is made up of 15 amino acids. Trimming took 3 bases from V and 3 from J, leaving 12 bases between them. Germline V CDR1 and CDR2: LNHDA, SQIVND (reference sequence). Here the CDR3 DNA reads TGTGCCAGTAGTATGAGCAGGGTCGACTACAATGAGCAGTTCTTC. Its protein product is CASSMSRVDYNEQFF.

J is TRBJ2-4 and V is TRBV2, with 8 bases fitting TRBD1. Germline CDR1 reads SNHLY; CDR2 reads FYNNEI. This CDR3 is 15 amino acids long. Trimming removed 6 bases from V and 3 bases from J; junction bases left unmatched: 7. CDR3 in amino acids: CASRPGQGGKNIQYF. CDR3 in DNA: TGTGCCAGCAGACCCGGACAGGGCGGCAAAAACATTCAGTACTTC. Combining the CDR3 with reference TRBV2 and TRBJ2-4 gives the whole variable domain EPEVTQTPSHQVTQMGQEVILRCVPISNHLYFYWYRQILGQKVEFLVSFYNNEISEKSEIFDDQFSVERPDGSNFTLKIRSTKLEDSAMYFCASRPGQGGKNIQYFGAGTRLSVL.